Below, 14 T cell receptor beta chains from the same sample are listed, as sequenced in a study of beta chain features in type 1 diabetes. Every bit of the isolated RNA underwent reverse transcription, so sequencing read expressed TCRB transcripts. TCRdb's table, derived via immunoSEQ multiplex PCR, lists solely in-frame clones and lacks some. The data contain 35,000 to 50,000 clones, around 50% of them singletons. The sequenced sample was stem cell memory CD4+ T cells from blood. The origin of the receptors is a woman under 40 in good health.

The chain carries TRBV4-3 and TRBJ2-2; TRBD1 aligns across 7 bases. V lost 2 bases to trimming and J lost 2 bases; unmatched junction nucleotides: 2. CDR3 length: 15 amino acids. Germline V lookup: CDR1 LGHNA, CDR2 YSLEER. The CDR3 DNA reads TGCGCCAGCAGCCAAAGGACAGGCAACACCGGGGAGCTGTTTTTT. It is translated as CASSQRTGNTGELFF.

The DNA of the CDR3 is TGTGCCAGCAGCTTGTCAGTTGAAGCTTTCTTT. Encoded protein: CASSLSVEAFF. The chain carries TRBV7-2 and TRBJ1-1; no definite D call. The V end was cut by 3 bases, the J end by 7 bases, with 6 bases between. The CDR3 is made up of 11 amino acids. Germline CDR1 and CDR2: SGHTA and FQGNSA.

The V and J genes are TRBV2 and TRBJ2-3; 11 bases fit TRBD2. Germline values: CDR1 SNHLY, CDR2 FYNNEI. V lost 6 bases and J lost 4; bases outside the gene matches: 12. This CDR3 region has 17 residues. DNA of the CDR3: TGTGCCAGCAGGGAAACCGAACTAGCGGGAGTGCCAGATACGCAGTATTTT. Translation gives CASRETELAGVPDTQYF. Together with reference TRBV2 and TRBJ2-3, the CDR3 gives the full variable domain: EPEVTQTPSHQVTQMGQEVILRCVPISNHLYFYWYRQILGQKVEFLVSFYNNEISEKSEIFDDQFSVERPDGSNFTLKIRSTKLEDSAMYFCASRETELAGVPDTQYFGPGTRLTVL.

This clone was seen more than once but under ten times. The chain joins TRBV28 to TRBJ2-4, with TRBD1 identical over 7 bases. CDR3 length: 16 amino acids. Germline values: CDR1 MDHEN, CDR2 SYDVKM. V shed 6 bases and J 3 bases; nucleotides not matched to a gene: 11. CDR3 amino acids: CASSYLWQGDKNIQYF. The CDR3 DNA follows: TGTGCCAGCAGCTATTTGTGGCAGGGGGACAAAAACATTCAGTACTTC.

This chain connects TRBV28 to TRBJ2-2; D possibly corresponds to TRBD2 (6 bases). CDR1 is MDHEN and CDR2 is SYDVKM in the germline V gene. This CDR3 is built from 14 residues. The V gene lost 6 bases and the J gene lost 0 bases, with 8 bases spanning the gap. This CDR3 reads CASSPGANTGELFF. CDR3 coding DNA: TGTGCCAGCAGCCCGGGGGCGAACACCGGGGAGCTGTTTTTT. The entire variable domain, with the rest obtained from reference TRBV28 and TRBJ2-2, is as follows: DVKVTQSSRYLVKRTGEKVFLECVQDMDHENMFWYRQDPGLGLRLIYFSYDVKMKEKGDIPEGYSVSREKKERFSLILESASTNQTSMYLCASSPGANTGELFFGEGSRLTVL.

Written as DNA, the CDR3 is TGTGCCAGCTCAGATACGGTGTTGAACACTGAAGCTTTCTTT. Its translation: CASSDTVLNTEAFF. The chain carries TRBV18 and TRBJ1-1; D is undetermined. There are 14 residues in the CDR3. V shed 5 bases and J shed 0 bases, with 10 bases lying between them. Per the germline V gene, CDR1 is KGHSH and CDR2 is LQKENI.

The rearrangement links TRBV28 to TRBJ2-5, with no clear D. This CDR3 region has 12 residues. Per germline, CDR1 MDHEN and CDR2 SYDVKM. Trimming cost V 3 bases and J 4 bases, with 6 bases left between them. The CDR3 spells CASSLAGETQYF. CDR3 DNA sequence: TGTGCCAGCAGTTTGGCTGGAGAGACCCAGTACTTC.

This clone was counted only a few times. The chain links TRBV18 to TRBJ2-7, with D possibly matching TRBD2 (5 bases). Germline V gene sequence: CDR1 KGHSH, CDR2 LQKENI. The CDR3 runs 14 residues. V lost 1 base to trimming and J lost 3 bases, with 10 bases between them. The CDR3 DNA sequence: TGTGCCAGCTCACCACAGGTGGAGGTCTACGAGCAGTACTTC. Protein product: CASSPQVEVYEQYF.

The count of this clone is one. This chain links TRBV28 with TRBJ2-7; 7 nucleotides align to TRBD1. Losses at the gene ends were 2 bases for V and 7 bases for J; bases not matched to a gene: 11. This CDR3 region has 15 residues. Germline V lookup: CDR1 MDHEN, CDR2 SYDVKM. This CDR3 is CASSLGTDQLWEQYF. CDR3 bases: TGTGCCAGCAGTTTAGGGACAGACCAACTATGGGAGCAGTACTTC. Full variable domain (remainder filled in from reference TRBV28 and TRBJ2-7): DVKVTQSSRYLVKRTGEKVFLECVQDMDHENMFWYRQDPGLGLRLIYFSYDVKMKEKGDIPEGYSVSREKKERFSLILESASTNQTSMYLCASSLGTDQLWEQYFGPGTRLTVT.

This clone was seen only a few times. The chain combines TRBV27 with TRBJ2-3; 7 bases are a match to TRBD2. V shed 4 bases and J 2 bases; nucleotides not matched to a gene: 15. CDR3 length equals 18 residues. Germline loops: CDR1 MNHEY, CDR2 SMNVEV (reference sequence). DNA of the CDR3: TGTGCCAGCAGTTCCTTACAGAGCCGGGACTATGTCACAGATACGCAGTATTTT. Encoded protein: CASSSLQSRDYVTDTQYF.

The chain combines TRBV7-9 with TRBJ2-7; 7 bases are shared with TRBD2. CDR3 length equals 15 residues. Germline V gene data show CDR1 as SEHNR and CDR2 as FQNEAQ (reference sequence). V was pared by 6 bases and J by 1 base, with 9 bases of the junction left unmatched. CDR3 loop: CASRSTGGGSYEQYF. The DNA of the CDR3 is TGTGCCAGCAGGTCCACAGGCGGGGGTTCCTACGAGCAGTACTTC.

The rearrangement uses TRBV7-2 and TRBJ2-1; no definite D call. Deletions cut 1 base from V and 2 bases from J, with 9 bases between. This CDR3 has 15 amino acids. Germline V gene sequence: CDR1 SGHTA, CDR2 FQGNSA. The CDR3 loop is CASSLGPGPYNEQFF. CDR3 nucleotide sequence: TGTGCCAGCAGCTTAGGGCCTGGCCCCTACAATGAGCAGTTCTTC.

This clone has more than one count but fewer than ten. The chain combines TRBV18 with TRBJ2-5; 7 bases line up with TRBD1. V trimming: 2 bases; J trimming: 2 bases; junction bases outside the gene matches: 8. The CDR3 has 16 residues. Per the germline V gene, CDR1 is KGHSH and CDR2 is LQKENI. The CDR3 is CASSPSAGTEQETQYF. As DNA, the CDR3 is TGTGCCAGCTCACCAAGCGCCGGGACAGAACAAGAGACCCAGTACTTC.

The chain carries TRBV7-3 and TRBJ2-7; D may be TRBD2 (6 bases). Germline lookup yields CDR1 SGHTA and CDR2 FQGTGA. This CDR3 spans 15 amino acids. Trimming removed 3 bases from V and 0 bases from J, with 12 bases in between. CDR3 in DNA: TGTGCCAGCAGCTTCCAGGACGGGAGCTCCTACGAGCAGTACTTC. Translated: CASSFQDGSSYEQYF.